The 8 T cell receptor beta chains below come from one sample, sequenced in a study of T cells after posttransplantation cyclophosphamide (dated by TCRdb to 2015 to 2016). Receptors were amplified or captured by the immunoSEQ multiplex PCR assay. TCRdb took this table from immuneACCESS and kept in-frame rearrangements with V and J called. Such tables lack part of the clones; where checked against another copy, unresolved V genes explain under half of the gap, and the rest is unexplained. The sample table shows some 53,000 clones, and around 84% are seen once. The top ten hold roughly 2.8% of the sample. Sequenced: PBMCs. These receptors were collected from a man aged 25 to 45 with a blood cancer, CMV-positive, and with a related stem cell donor.

The chain uses TRBV5-6 and TRBJ2-3, with D possibly being TRBD2 (5 bases). Germline V gene data show CDR1 as SGHDT and CDR2 as YYEEEE. The CDR3 contains 16 residues. Trimming took 2 bases from V and 1 from J, leaving 14 bases between them. The CDR3 nucleotides are TGTGCCAGCAGCTTAGGCGGGCCAATTCGCACAGATACGCAGTATTTT. It encodes CASSLGGPIRTDTQYF.

This chain uses TRBV9 with TRBJ2-7; 7 nucleotides match TRBD2. The trim removed 0 bases at V and 5 bases at J, leaving 5 bases unmatched. Germline lookup yields CDR1 SGDLS and CDR2 YYNGEE. CDR3 length equals 14 residues. The CDR3 spells CASSVGGSNHEQYF. The CDR3 coding sequence is TGTGCCAGCAGCGTAGGCGGGAGCAACCACGAGCAGTACTTC.

The rearrangement links TRBV19 to TRBJ1-5; 8 bases line up with TRBD1. This CDR3 is built from 17 residues. The junction had 10 bases not matched to a gene; V was cut back by 6 bases and J by 0 bases. The germline V gene encodes CDR1 LNHDA and CDR2 SQIVND (reference sequence). CDR3 sequence (DNA): TGTGCCAGTAGGCAGGGCAGGGGGCTATATAGCAATCAGCCCCAGCATTTT. Its protein product is CASRQGRGLYSNQPQHF.

V and J are TRBV10-1 and TRBJ1-1; tentative D call: TRBD1 (5 bases). Deletions cut 3 bases from V and 1 base from J, with 9 bases between. CDR3 length: 14 residues. Germline CDR1 WNHNN, CDR2 SYGVQD (reference sequence). The CDR3 coding sequence is TGCGCCAGCAGTGACTCTACAGGGAACACTGAAGCTTTCTTT. Its translation is CASSDSTGNTEAFF.

This chain uses TRBV18 with TRBJ1-1, with 7 positions matching TRBD1. Trimming at V came to 5 bases and at J to 6 bases, leaving 3 bases not matched to a gene. Germline CDR1 and CDR2: KGHSH and LQKENI. CDR3 length equals 12 residues. The CDR3 nucleotides are TGTGCCAGCTCAACAGGGGTCCCTGAAGCTTTCTTT. Its translation is CASSTGVPEAFF.

V and J are TRBV5-1 and TRBJ1-4, with 9 bases lining up with TRBD1. The CDR3 covers 15 residues. The junction had 3 bases not matched to a gene; V was cut back by 0 bases and J by 6 bases. Germline V lookup: CDR1 SGHRS, CDR2 YFSETQ. The CDR3 protein is CASSLGTGEDEKLFF. CDR3 DNA: TGCGCCAGCAGCTTGGGGACAGGGGAAGATGAAAAACTGTTTTTT. The complete variable domain, with remaining parts taken from reference TRBV5-1 and TRBJ1-4, reads KAGVTQTPRYLIKTRGQQVTLSCSPISGHRSVSWYQQTPGQGLQFLFEYFSETQRNKGNFPGRFSGRQFSNSRSEMNVSTLELGDSALYLCASSLGTGEDEKLFFGSGTQLSVL.

The chain is built from TRBV6-5 and TRBJ2-1; D gene unclear. The CDR3 contains 15 residues. Per germline, CDR1 MNHEY and CDR2 SVGAGI. The V gene lost 6 bases and the J gene lost 0 bases, with 12 bases spanning the gap. DNA of the CDR3: TGTGCCAGCAGAGCCCACTCTAGCTCCTACAATGAGCAGTTCTTC. This gives the protein CASRAHSSSYNEQFF.

The genes are TRBV19 and TRBJ2-7, with TRBD1 as a possible D gene (6 bases). V lost 5 bases and J 1 base, leaving 12 bases between the germline ends. The CDR3 is 14 amino acids. The germline CDR1 and CDR2 sequences are LNHDA and SQIVND (reference sequence). The CDR3 protein is CASSAGQISYEQYF. The CDR3 DNA reads as TGTGCCAGTAGTGCCGGACAGATTTCCTACGAGCAGTACTTC.